This T cell receptor beta chain was captured in a study of T-cell memory formation after mild COVID-19. The CDR3 has 13 residues. The germline gives CDR1 DFQATT, CDR2 SNEGSKA (reference sequence). Each CDR3 protein is one row after TCRdb ran MiXCR on the 5' RACE reads. The sample has 120,000 or so distinct CDR3 sequences, more than 15% seen once; the top ten hold about 5%. This clonotype showed up just a few times. The receptor comes from a man aged 18 to 29 who had mild COVID-19 (a few samples of this study predate the infection). Cell type and time point are not known. Sequencing was performed on PBMCs or a T cell subset sorted from them (not recorded which). This rearrangement joins TRBV20-1 to TRBJ1-2; D gene ambiguous. The chain's CDR3 is CILEAGANYGYTF. As DNA, the CDR3 is TGCATCCTAGAGGCAGGAGCTAACTATGGCTACACCTTC.